This is a list of T cell receptor beta chains from one sample in a study of shared clonotypes between healthy human individuals. Here immunoSEQ multiplex PCR was the method, and the copy in TCRdb shows in-frame clones only, minus some. The sample lists approximately 530,000 clones; 96% were seen once. The sequenced material came from naive CD4+ T cells sorted from blood. These receptors were collected from a woman in her 30s in good health. CDR3s include the opening cysteine and the closing phenylalanine or tryptophan. A D gene is named only where the DNA matches it firmly. Not all rows give a size; the values are once, few, many and, for expanded clones, a class.

NA | NA | TRBJ2-7 | TRBV28 | TGTGCCAGCAGGTGGGGTCGGAACTACGAGCAGTACTTC | CASRWGRNYEQYF
NA | NA | TRBJ1-3 | TRBV6-6 | TGTGCCAGCAGCACAGGGAACTCTGGAAACACCATATATTTT | CASSTGNSGNTIYF
NA | NA | TRBJ2-7 | TRBV11-2 | TGTGCCAGCAGCCCAGTATTCGGGACAACCTCCTACGAGCAGTACTTC | CASSPVFGTTSYEQYF
NA | TRBD2 | TRBJ2-1 | TRBV11-2 | TGTGCCAGCAGCTTATCCACAGCGGGAGGTTACAATGAGCAGTTCTTC | CASSLSTAGGYNEQFF
once | NA | TRBJ2-7 | TRBV28 | TGTGCCAGCAGTTTAATCGGGAAACCGGGAGAGCAGTACTTC | CASSLIGKPGEQYF
NA | NA | TRBJ2-2 | TRBV29-1 | TGCAGCGTTGCTGGCAGCACCGGGGAGCTGTTTTTT | CSVAGSTGELFF
NA | NA | TRBJ1-2 | TRBV6-1 | TGTGCCAGCAGTGAAACGGAACCCGAAAATAACTATGGCTACACCTTC | CASSETEPENNYGYTF
NA | NA | TRBJ2-5 | TRBV5-1 | TGCGCCAGCAGCGACCGGGCTAGCCAAGAGACCCAGTACTTC | CASSDRASQETQYF
NA | TRBD2 | TRBJ2-2 | TRBV5-1 | TGCGCCAGCAGCCCGAAACCCCGACTAGCGGGAGTTTTTGGGGAGCTGTTTTTT | CASSPKPRLAGVFGELFF
NA | TRBD1 | TRBJ1-1 | TRBV28 | TGTGCCAGCAGCCGATACCGGGACAGCCTCATGAACACTGAAGCTTTCTTT | CASSRYRDSLMNTEAFF
NA | NA | TRBJ2-5 | TRBV4-1 | TGCGCCAGCAGCCAAGATAAGCGGGAGACCCAGTACTTC | CASSQDKRETQYF
NA | NA | TRBJ1-5 | TRBV11-2 | TGTGCCAGCAGCCCGGACCGCGATCAGCCCCAGCATTTT | CASSPDRDQPQHF
NA | TRBD1 | TRBJ1-6 | TRBV5-1 | TGCGCCAGCAGCTTAGACAGGGTGGGCTCACCCCTCCACTTT | CASSLDRVGSPLHF
once | TRBD2 | TRBJ2-3 | TRBV5-1 | TGCGCCAGCAGCTTGGGGACTAGCGGGATTACACCTAGCACAGATACGCAGTATTTT | CASSLGTSGITPSTDTQYF
once | NA | TRBJ1-4 | TRBV5-1 | TGCGCCAGCAGCTTCCAGGGGATTGATGAAAAACTGTTTTTT | CASSFQGIDEKLFF
NA | TRBD1 | TRBJ1-2 | TRBV28 | TGTGCCAGCACCGCCGATGCCAGGGGGCATAGTGGCTACACCTTC | CASTADARGHSGYTF
NA | NA | TRBJ1-1 | TRBV20-1 | TGCAGTGCTAGAGGAATCTTTGAAGCTTTCTTT | CSARGIFEAFF
once | NA | TRBJ1-2 | TRBV28 | TGTGCCAGCAGTTTATCGGTGGTTGGCTACACCTTC | CASSLSVVGYTF
NA | NA | TRBJ2-7 | TRBV29-1 | TGCAGCGTTGAGGTACAAACCTACGAGCAGTACTTC | CSVEVQTYEQYF
once | TRBD2 | TRBJ2-5 | TRBV29-1 | TGCAGCGTTGAGGGATTAGCGGGAGCGGTGACCCAGTACTTC | CSVEGLAGAVTQYF
NA | NA | TRBJ1-2 | TRBV18 | TGTGCCAGCTCACCAATGGACAGCATGAACTATGGCTACACCTTC | CASSPMDSMNYGYTF
NA | TRBD2 | TRBJ2-7 | TRBV28 | TGTGCCAGCAGCCGACTAGCGGGAATGTACGAGCAGTACTTC | CASSRLAGMYEQYF
NA | NA | TRBJ2-2 | TRBV7-2 | TGTGCCAGCAGCCGGGACATGCACACCGGGGAGCTGTTTTTT | CASSRDMHTGELFF
NA | NA | TRBJ1-5 | TRBV11-3 | TGTGCCAGCAGCCGAGTCAGGGTTACAAGTCAGCCCCAGCATTTT | CASSRVRVTSQPQHF
NA | NA | TRBJ1-4 | TRBV10-3 | TGTGCCATCAGTGAGTCGGATCCGGGACGTGAAAAACTGTTTTTT | CAISESDPGREKLFF
NA | NA | TRBJ2-7 | TRBV18 | TGTGCCAGCTCACCAGGACCTTACTCCTACGAGCAGTACTTC | CASSPGPYSYEQYF
NA | TRBD2 | TRBJ2-7 | TRBV28 | TGTGCCAGCAGTTTATCGGGAAGCGGGGGAACCTACGAGCAGTACTTC | CASSLSGSGGTYEQYF
NA | TRBD2 | TRBJ2-7 | TRBV27 | TGTGCCAGCAGTCCTGAGCGGGGGATACGCTACGAGCAGTACTTC | CASSPERGIRYEQYF
NA | NA | TRBJ1-6 | TRBV27 | TGTGCCAGCACCGCACTTGACAGCCTCGGGTCACCCCTCCACTTT | CASTALDSLGSPLHF
NA | TRBD1 | TRBJ2-5 | TRBV2 | TGTGCCAGCCAGCAGCAGGGGGTATCTACAGAGACCCAGTACTTC | CASQQQGVSTETQYF
NA | NA | TRBJ1-4 | TRBV14 | TGTGCCAGCAGCCAGGGGGTGAGCGGGGGATCTGAAAAACTGTTTTTT | CASSQGVSGGSEKLFF
NA | NA | TRBJ2-7 | TRBV23-1 | TGCGCCAGCAGTCACCCCCACGTCTTCAGCTACGAGCAGTACTTC | CASSHPHVFSYEQYF
once | NA | TRBJ2-3 | TRBV7-2 | TGTGCCAGCAGCTTAGTCCCGGGTTTCACAGATACGCAGTATTTT | CASSLVPGFTDTQYF
once | NA | TRBJ1-2 | TRBV19 | TGTGCCAGTAGTCCCGACAGTCTACGGGGCTACACCTTC | CASSPDSLRGYTF
NA | NA | TRBJ2-2 | TRBV7-2 | TGTGCCAGCAGCCCAAGGAGGGCAGGGGAGCTGTTTTTT | CASSPRRAGELFF